One sample yielded the 23 T cell receptor beta chains listed below, sequenced in a study of early T cells in non-severe SARS-CoV-2 infection. TCRdb called the 5' RACE reads again in MiXCR, with one record for every CDR3 protein. The sample lists 81,000 or so distinct CDR3 sequences, approximately 12% seen once, with roughly 3.2% in the top ten. Specimen: whole blood. The receptors were gathered from an adult who was a healthcare worker with PCR-confirmed SARS-CoV-2 infection or an uninfected control (not recorded which).

The CDR3 is CATSDPGLAGVIDEQFF. Here the CDR3 DNA reads TGTGCCACCAGTGATCCTGGACTAGCGGGAGTTATCGATGAGCAGTTCTTC. The chain couples TRBV24-1 to TRBJ2-1, with 13 bases that match TRBD2. V was pared by 3 bases and J by 8 bases, with 9 bases of the junction left unmatched. This CDR3 is 17 amino acids long. The germline CDR1 and CDR2 sequences are KGHDR and SFDVKD.

The gene calls are TRBV28 and TRBJ1-1; D is uncertain. Germline assignment: CDR1 MDHEN and CDR2 SYDVKM. Trimming took off 4 bases at V and 0 bases at J, with 18 bases between the two ends. The CDR3 has 17 residues. The CDR3 nucleotides are TGTGCCAGCAGTTCCCTCGGCCGAGAAGGCATGAACACTGAAGCTTTCTTT. It specifies CASSSLGREGMNTEAFF.

The chain joins TRBV7-6 to TRBJ2-5, with D perhaps given as TRBD1 or TRBD2 (5 bases each). V was shortened by 2 bases and J by 4 bases, with 14 bases between the two germline ends. CDR3 length: 15 amino acids. Germline CDR1 SGHVS, CDR2 FNYEAQ. The CDR3 sequence is CASSLSERGVETQYF. CDR3 nucleotide sequence: TGTGCCAGCAGCTTATCGGAGAGGGGCGTAGAGACCCAGTACTTC.

The CDR3 coding sequence is TGTGCCAGCTCACCACCGGTAAAGGCAACTAATGAAAAACTGTTTTTT. Translated: CASSPPVKATNEKLFF. V is TRBV18 and J is TRBJ1-4; D gene unclear. In germline, CDR1 is KGHSH, CDR2 LQKENI. Trimming pared 0 bases from V and 0 bases from J, leaving 8 bases between. This CDR3 region has 16 residues.

The V and J genes are TRBV28 and TRBJ2-7, with D hard to call. Germline V gene sequence: CDR1 MDHEN, CDR2 SYDVKM. The germline V and J ends were trimmed by 6 bases and 3 bases, with 9 bases remaining between them. The CDR3 sequence is 12 residues long. The CDR3 reads CASSPPFYEQYF. The CDR3 DNA follows: TGTGCCAGCAGCCCCCCTTTCTACGAGCAGTACTTC. Complete variable domain (other parts from reference TRBV28 and TRBJ2-7): DVKVTQSSRYLVKRTGEKVFLECVQDMDHENMFWYRQDPGLGLRLIYFSYDVKMKEKGDIPEGYSVSREKKERFSLILESASTNQTSMYLCASSPPFYEQYFGPGTRLTVT.

This clonotype was picked up a small number of times. The CDR3 DNA reads as TGTGCCACCAGTCCCGGGACTAGCGGGAGAAAGGCGCACGAGCAGTACTTC. Its translation is CATSPGTSGRKAHEQYF. The chain has TRBV24-1 and TRBJ2-7; 14 bases map to TRBD2. The CDR3 covers 17 residues. J was trimmed by 5 bases and V by 6 bases; bases with no gene match: 11. Per germline, CDR1 KGHDR and CDR2 SFDVKD.

This clonotype was counted ten times or more. J is TRBJ1-1 and V is TRBV3-1; no firm D call. V shed 0 bases and J shed 2 bases, with 10 bases lying between them. The CDR3 totals 15 residues. The V gene's germline CDR1 is LGHDT and CDR2 YNNKEL (reference sequence). As DNA, the CDR3 is TGTGCCAGCAGCCAAGAAGGAGTCAGCAACACTGAAGCTTTCTTT. Amino acid sequence: CASSQEGVSNTEAFF.

This clonotype was detected many times. V usage is TRBV29-1 and J usage is TRBJ1-2, with no clear D. CDR3 length equals 12 residues. The V end lost 5 bases, the J end lost 1 base, and 8 bases lay between the germline ends. From germline, CDR1 is SQVTM and CDR2 ANQGSEA. In nucleotides, the CDR3 is TGCAGCGTTTCAGGATTTAACTATGGCTACACCTTC. This gives the protein CSVSGFNYGYTF.

This rearrangement joins TRBV10-3 to TRBJ2-3; 8 nucleotides line up with TRBD1. Germline assignment: CDR1 ENHRY and CDR2 SYGVKD. V shed 6 bases and J 0 bases; nucleotides not matched to a gene: 5. CDR3 length: 15 amino acids. The chain's CDR3 is CAISPTGASTDTQYF. The CDR3, as DNA: TGTGCCATCAGCCCGACAGGGGCTAGCACAGATACGCAGTATTTT.

The V call is TRBV20-1, the J call TRBJ2-2; TRBD2 matches 8 bases. The J segment lost 3 bases and the V segment lost 7 bases, leaving 4 bases of the junction unmatched. This CDR3 has 13 amino acids. The germline CDR1 and CDR2 sequences are DFQATT and SNEGSKA (reference sequence). As DNA, the CDR3 is TGCAGTGTCCCGGGAGGGTACACCGGGGAGCTGTTTTTT. Translated: CSVPGGYTGELFF.

This clonotype was seen a few times. The CDR3 nucleotides are TGTGCCAGCAGTCGATACTACGAGCAGTACTTC. Translation: CASSRYYEQYF. The V gene is TRBV3-1, the J gene TRBJ2-7, with D hard to call. CDR3 length equals 11 residues. Germline V gene sequence: CDR1 LGHDT, CDR2 YNNKEL (reference sequence). The V end lost 6 bases, the J end lost 3 bases, and 6 bases lay between the germline ends.

There are many counts of this clonotype. V is TRBV20-1 and J is TRBJ2-1; weak D call: TRBD2 (5 bases). The CDR3 spans 13 residues. CDR1 and CDR2 (germline): DFQATT, SNEGSKA (reference sequence). Trimming removed 0 bases at V and 8 bases at J, with 11 bases between. The CDR3 DNA is TGCAGTGCTAGAGACGGGAACACAGATGAGCAGTTCTTC. It is translated as CSARDGNTDEQFF.

Details on this clonotype: With a much larger clone just one base away, this may be a read error. No conserved phenylalanine or tryptophan ends this CDR3, so it is likely a read error. V gene TRBV28 combines with J gene TRBJ2-7, with D tentatively TRBD1 or TRBD2 (5 bases each). Trimming pared 2 bases from V and 6 bases from J, leaving 17 bases between. The CDR3 sequence is 15 residues long. Per germline, CDR1 MDHEN and CDR2 SYDVKM. CDR3 sequence: CASSLRDPLPPEQYS. The DNA for the CDR3 is TGTGCCAGCAGTTTAAGGGACCCCTTGCCACCCGAGCAGTACTCC.

V is TRBV6-6 and J is TRBJ2-2; D unclear. The CDR3 is 14 amino acids. From germline, CDR1 is MNHNY and CDR2 SVGAGI (reference sequence). V lost 4 bases and J 6 bases, leaving 12 bases between the germline ends. CDR3 loop: CASSFLSAPGELFF. The CDR3 coding sequence is TGTGCCAGCAGTTTCCTCTCGGCGCCCGGGGAGCTGTTTTTT.

The V gene is TRBV6-2 or TRBV6-3, the J gene TRBJ2-7; 11 nucleotides line up with TRBD2. The CDR3 has 21 amino acids. The germline V gene encodes CDR1 MNHEY and CDR2 SVGEGT. Trimming removed 7 bases from V and 3 bases from J; junction bases left unmatched: 26. The CDR3 DNA reads as TGTGCCAGCATGGCACTAGCGGGAGACGCGCGGACCGGAAGTCGTTACTACGAGCAGTACTTC. Protein: CASMALAGDARTGSRYYEQYF.

In its sample, this clonotype was seen a few times. V gene TRBV28 combines with J gene TRBJ2-7, with TRBD2 as a possible D gene (5 bases). The CDR3 spans 16 residues. Germline loops: CDR1 MDHEN, CDR2 SYDVKM. Deletions cut 5 bases from V and 0 bases from J, with 17 bases between. DNA of the CDR3: TGTGCCAGCAGTCCCCCTAGCCGGGTAAGCTCCTACGAGCAGTACTTC. As protein: CASSPPSRVSSYEQYF.

This clonotype was detected a few times. The chain combines TRBV20-1 with TRBJ1-4, with D possibly being TRBD1 (6 bases). V was pared by 1 base and J by 8 bases, with 11 bases between. The CDR3 consists of 13 residues. Germline V gives CDR1 DFQATT, CDR2 SNEGSKA (reference sequence). The CDR3 nucleotides are TGCAGTGCTAGAGGGGGGGGCAGAGAAAAACTGTTTTTT. It yields the protein CSARGGGREKLFF.

Note on this clonotype: An end of the junction does not agree with germline; a read error may underlie this. The V call is TRBV9, the J call TRBJ2-7, with D possibly being TRBD1 or TRBD2 (5 bases each). CDR3 length: 11 residues. Germline CDR1 SGDLS, CDR2 YYNGEE. CDR3 DNA: TGTGCCAGCGGGGACGCTAGGGTTTTACACTTC. Protein: CASGDARVLHF.

This clonotype was detected a few times. The rearrangement links TRBV3-1 to TRBJ2-1; no reliable D call. This CDR3 comprises 12 residues. V dropped 1 base and J dropped 10 bases, with 8 bases sitting between them. CDR1 is LGHDT and CDR2 is YNNKEL in the germline V gene (reference sequence). CDR3 amino acids: CASSQVEEEQFF. The CDR3 region has the DNA TGTGCCAGCAGCCAAGTAGAGGAAGAGCAGTTCTTC.

The V call is TRBV27, the J call TRBJ2-3; 10 bases line up with TRBD2. The ends lost 6 bases at V and 4 bases at J; junction bases unmatched: 10. Germline CDR1 MNHEY, CDR2 SMNVEV (reference sequence). The CDR3 spans 16 residues. The chain's CDR3 is CASRIIGTSAADTQYF. The DNA of the CDR3 is TGTGCCAGCAGAATTATAGGGACTAGCGCGGCAGATACGCAGTATTTT.

To note about this clonotype: One end of the junction is discordant with germline, which a read error may explain. The rearrangement uses TRBV5-1 and TRBJ1-3; D unresolved. This CDR3 spans 17 amino acids. CDR1 is SGHRS, CDR2 YFSETQ, per germline. CDR3: CASSLAVSGSSGNTKYF. CDR3 in DNA: TGCGCCAGCAGCTTGGCTGTCAGTGGGAGCTCTGGAAACACCAAATATTTT.

The chain carries TRBV20-1 and TRBJ2-7, with D perhaps TRBD2 (6 bases). From germline, CDR1 is DFQATT and CDR2 SNEGSKA (reference sequence). The germline V and J ends were trimmed by 5 bases and 0 bases, with 14 bases remaining between them. This CDR3 comprises 14 residues. The DNA for the CDR3 is TGCAGTGCTGCTCGGGACTTCGCCTCCTACGAGCAGTACTTC. Its translation: CSAARDFASYEQYF.

The V and J genes are TRBV21-1 and TRBJ1-1; the tabulated D call, TRBD1, remains unverified against the DNA. TRBV21-1 is recorded as a pseudogene. The CDR3 runs to 15 residues. CDR3 sequence: CASSTFLTGHTEAYF. As DNA, the CDR3 is TGTGCCAGCAGCACTTTCCTGACAGGGCACACTGAAGCTTACTTT.